A few counts support the clone carrying this TCR beta chain. Its antigen is unknown. The sample comes from a study of cytomegalovirus exposure and HLA in healthy donors. Study results and caveats: A later analysis showed HLA-associated TCR beta chains outstripping equally common others in clonal expansion. Sequencing likely caused a cluster of highly shared sequence variants. Follow-up analysis later connected one missense variant in DCLRE1C with trimming of TCR beta V- and J-genes.

V gave up 4 bases and J gave up 4 bases; unmatched junction bases: 4. This CDR3 has 15 residues. CDR1 is SGHRS, CDR2 YFSETQ, per germline. In the PCR, 60 Vbeta and 13 Jbeta primers were used. Here immunoSEQ multiplex PCR was the method, and the copy in TCRdb shows in-frame clones only, minus some. The data hold some 190,000 clones, with approximately 86% observed a single time. This TCR was sampled from a woman aged 25-40 years in good health and CMV-seronegative. V usage is TRBV5-1 and J usage is TRBJ2-1; 11 bases align to TRBD2. The material sequenced was PBMCs. CDR3 in amino acids: CASSPGLAVYNEQFF. The DNA for the CDR3 is TGCGCCAGCAGCCCGGGACTAGCGGTTTACAATGAGCAGTTCTTC.